This T cell receptor (beta chain) was identified in a study of CD8+ T cells in alopecia areata. Study as a whole: Severity of treated patients was scored by affected scalp percentage.

Notes on the study in general: Possibly as an HLA-related effect, TCR sharing across patients appeared less clear than in mice.

cDNA serving as the sequencing template came from extracted, reverse transcribed RNA. This table comes from immunoSEQ multiplex PCR, and its TCRdb copy is limited to in-frame clones, with some not included. There are about 64,000 clones in the sample; 35% to 55% occur only once, and roughly 22% lies in the top ten. The treatment here: oral pan-JAK inhibitor, 5-10 mg twice daily. The ends lost 7 bases at V and 3 bases at J; junction bases unmatched: 11. Germline CDR1 reads SQVTM; CDR2 reads ANQGSEA. This CDR3 has 14 amino acids. With respect to this clone: Its antigen is currently unknown.

Sequences were derived from CD8+ T cells sorted from blood, sampled at roughly week 36, from a patient treated with tofacitinib. This chain joins TRBV29-1 and TRBJ2-7; TRBD1 matches at 8 bases. The clonotype originates from a human donor with alopecia areata. CDR3 protein: CSASPDRVGYEQYF. CDR3 coding DNA: TGCAGCGCATCCCCGGACAGGGTGGGCTACGAGCAGTACTTC.